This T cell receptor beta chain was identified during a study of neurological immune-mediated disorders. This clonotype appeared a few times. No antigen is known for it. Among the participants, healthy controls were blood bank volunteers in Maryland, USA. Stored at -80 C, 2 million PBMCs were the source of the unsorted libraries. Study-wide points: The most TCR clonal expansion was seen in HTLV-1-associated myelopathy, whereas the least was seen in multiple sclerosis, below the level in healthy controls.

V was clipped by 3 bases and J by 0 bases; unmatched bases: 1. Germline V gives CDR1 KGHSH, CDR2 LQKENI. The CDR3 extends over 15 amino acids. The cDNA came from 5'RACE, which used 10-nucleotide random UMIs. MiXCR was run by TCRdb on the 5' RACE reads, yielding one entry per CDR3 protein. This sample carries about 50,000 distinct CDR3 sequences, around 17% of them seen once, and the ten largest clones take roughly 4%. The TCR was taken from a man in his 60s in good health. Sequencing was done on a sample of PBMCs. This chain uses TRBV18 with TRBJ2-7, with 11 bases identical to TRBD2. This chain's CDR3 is CASSPSGRDSYEQYF. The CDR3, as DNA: TGTGCCAGCTCACCTAGCGGGAGGGACTCCTACGAGCAGTACTTC.